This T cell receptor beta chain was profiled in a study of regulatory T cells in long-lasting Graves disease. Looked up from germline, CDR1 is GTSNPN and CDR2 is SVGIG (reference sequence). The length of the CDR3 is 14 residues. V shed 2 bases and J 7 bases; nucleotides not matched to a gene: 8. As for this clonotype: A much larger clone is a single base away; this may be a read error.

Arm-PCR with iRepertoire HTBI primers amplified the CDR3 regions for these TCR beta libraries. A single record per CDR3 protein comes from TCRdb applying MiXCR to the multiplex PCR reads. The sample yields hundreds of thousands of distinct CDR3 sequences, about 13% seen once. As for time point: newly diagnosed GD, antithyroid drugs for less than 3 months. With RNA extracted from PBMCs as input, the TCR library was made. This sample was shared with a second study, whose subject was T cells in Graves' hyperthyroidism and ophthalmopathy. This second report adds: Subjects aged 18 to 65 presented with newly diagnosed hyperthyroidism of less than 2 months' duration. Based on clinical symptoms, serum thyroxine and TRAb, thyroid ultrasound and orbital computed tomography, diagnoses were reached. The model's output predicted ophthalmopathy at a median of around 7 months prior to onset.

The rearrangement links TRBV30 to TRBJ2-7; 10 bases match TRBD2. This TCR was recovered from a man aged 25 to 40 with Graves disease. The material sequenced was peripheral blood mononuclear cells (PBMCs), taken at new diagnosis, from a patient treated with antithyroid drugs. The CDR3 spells CAWSPLAGPSEQYF. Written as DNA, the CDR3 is TGTGCCTGGAGTCCACTAGCGGGGCCATCGGAGCAGTACTTC. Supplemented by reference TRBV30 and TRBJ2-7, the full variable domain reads SQTIHQWPATLVQPVGSPLSLECTVEGTSNPNLYWYRQAAGRGLQLLFYSVGIGQISSEVPQNLSASRPQDRQFILSSKKLLLSDSGFYLCAWSPLAGPSEQYFGPGTRLTVT.